The rows below give T cell receptor beta chains drawn from one sample of a study of CD4+ T cells in melanoma. Repertoires were generated with immunoSEQ multiplex PCR, while TCRdb's copy carries only in-frame clones and drops some. The data show roughly 52,000 clones, with approximately 74% seen just once and 4.8% held by the top ten. Sequenced input: tumor tissue. All receptors derive from a human donor with melanoma. The CDR3 runs from the conserved cysteine through the conserved F or W. Each record gives: J gene, D gene, V gene, clone size, CDR3 protein, CDR3 DNA. The D gene is left open where the match is weak. Size values are once, few and many counts, or a class for expanded clones, and some rows have none.

TRBJ1-1 | - | TRBV5-1 | - | CASSLDVGSAEAFF | TGCGCCAGCAGCTTGGATGTTGGGTCGGCTGAAGCTTTCTTT
TRBJ1-2 | - | TRBV5-1 | medium-sized | CASSLVPGLAEGYTF | TGCGCCAGCAGCTTGGTTCCTGGGTTGGCTGAGGGCTACACCTTC
TRBJ1-2 | TRBD1 | TRBV2 | - | CASRGDSKFYTF | TGTGCCAGCAGGGGGGACAGTAAGTTCTACACCTTC
TRBJ1-5 | - | TRBV7-8 | - | CASSIRGQEVVQPQHF | TGTGCCAGCAGCATCCGTGGGCAGGAGGTAGTGCAGCCCCAGCATTTT
TRBJ2-7 | - | TRBV19 | - | CASSIGQGLSYEQYF | TGTGCCAGTAGTATTGGACAGGGACTATCCTACGAGCAGTACTTC
TRBJ2-3 | - | TRBV5-6 | - | CASESLGGIDTQYF | TGTGCCAGCGAATCTCTCGGGGGTATTGATACGCAGTATTTT
TRBJ2-5 | TRBD1 | TRBV6-1 | - | CALDREETQYF | TGTGCCCTAGACAGGGAAGAGACCCAGTACTTC
TRBJ1-2 | - | TRBV19 | few | CASSIFPGSLGYTF | TGTGCCAGTAGTATCTTTCCAGGGTCGCTTGGCTACACCTTC
TRBJ2-7 | - | TRBV7-3 | - | CASSINRDGSYEQYF | TGTGCCAGCAGTATCAACCGGGACGGGTCCTACGAGCAGTACTTC
TRBJ2-3 | - | TRBV14 | - | CASSARDWDTDTQYF | TGTGCCAGCAGCGCCCGGGACTGGGACACAGATACGCAGTATTTT
TRBJ1-1 | - | TRBV5-5 | many | CASSQVPGNTEAFF | TGTGCCAGCAGCCAAGTTCCAGGGAACACTGAAGCTTTCTTT
TRBJ2-5 | - | TRBV6-6 | - | CASSYSARQETQYF | TGTGCCAGCAGTTACTCTGCCAGACAAGAGACCCAGTACTTC
TRBJ2-6 | - | TRBV4-3 | - | CASSQDRLGRRSGANVLTF | TGCGCCAGCAGCCAAGATAGGCTCGGCAGACGCTCTGGGGCCAACGTCCTGACTTTC
TRBJ2-5 | TRBD2 | TRBV4-2 | - | CASSQGLAGQETQYF | TGTGCCAGCAGCCAAGGCCTAGCGGGGCAAGAGACCCAGTACTTC
TRBJ1-1 | - | TRBV6-5 | few | CASSYSLSTMNTEAFF | TGTGCCAGCAGTTACTCGTTATCCACAATGAACACTGAAGCTTTCTTT
TRBJ2-7 | - | TRBV7-2 | - | CASSSHGGAYEQYF | TGTGCCAGCAGCTCCCATGGAGGGGCCTACGAGCAGTACTTC
TRBJ1-1 | - | TRBV7-3 | - | CASSFAGANTEAFF | TGTGCCAGCAGCTTTGCAGGGGCGAACACTGAAGCTTTCTTT
TRBJ2-7 | TRBD1 | TRBV5-1 | - | CASSLWTGPTYEQYF | TGCGCCAGCAGCTTGTGGACAGGACCCACGTACGAGCAGTACTTC
TRBJ2-7 | - | TRBV4-1 | many | CASSLGTTSYEQYF | TGCGCCAGCAGCCTTGGCACAACCTCCTACGAGCAGTACTTC
TRBJ2-7 | TRBD1 | TRBV5-1 | - | CASSLDGTGFGEQYF | TGCGCCAGCAGCTTGGACGGGACAGGTTTTGGGGAGCAGTACTTC
TRBJ2-7 | - | TRBV7-2 | - | CASSLALIVTGGPRYEQYF | TGTGCCAGCAGCTTAGCGCTAATCGTGACAGGCGGTCCTAGGTACGAGCAGTACTTC
TRBJ2-7 | - | TRBV11-2 | - | CASSLYDVGYEQYF | TGTGCCAGCAGCTTATATGACGTCGGCTACGAGCAGTACTTC
TRBJ2-3 | - | TRBV4-3 | once | CASSQEMRDTQYF | TGCGCCAGCAGCCAGGAGATGAGGGATACGCAGTATTTT
TRBJ1-1 | - | TRBV19 | - | CASSISAGVSPEAFF | TGTGCCAGTAGTATATCGGCGGGGGTTTCGCCTGAAGCTTTCTTT
TRBJ1-1 | - | TRBV5-6 | - | CASSQTGDTEAFF | TGTGCCAGCAGCCAGACAGGAGACACTGAAGCTTTCTTT
TRBJ2-7 | TRBD1 | TRBV9 | - | CASSLGQGGYEQYF | TGTGCCAGCAGCCTGGGACAGGGCGGCTACGAGCAGTACTTC
TRBJ2-7 | - | TRBV7-2 | - | CASSSNIPEQYF | TGTGCCAGCAGCTCGAACATCCCCGAGCAGTACTTC
TRBJ1-5 | - | TRBV27 | - | CASSLFRGLNQPQHF | TGTGCCAGCAGTTTATTTCGGGGCCTCAATCAGCCCCAGCATTTT
TRBJ2-7 | TRBD1 | TRBV27 | - | CASSLLGTGGKVEQYF | TGTGCCAGCAGTTTACTAGGGACAGGGGGCAAGGTCGAGCAGTACTTC
TRBJ1-3 | - | TRBV7-6 | few | CASSLSPGGASGNTIYF | TGTGCCAGCAGCTTATCCCCCGGAGGGGCGTCGGGAAACACCATATATTTT
TRBJ2-1 | TRBD2 | TRBV10-2 | - | CASSTSGGAYNEQFF | TGCGCCAGCAGCACTAGCGGGGGGGCCTACAATGAGCAGTTCTTC
TRBJ2-3 | - | TRBV11-2 | - | CASSLMGGATDTQYF | TGTGCCAGCAGCTTAATGGGGGGGGCCACAGATACGCAGTATTTT
TRBJ1-4 | - | TRBV7-6 | - | CASSLDSGYVGEKLFF | TGTGCCAGCAGCTTAGACTCGGGGTATGTCGGAGAAAAACTGTTTTTT
TRBJ2-3 | TRBD1 | TRBV12-5 | - | CASGLVPGTGPTDTQYF | TGTGCTAGTGGTTTGGTACCCGGGACAGGGCCCACAGATACGCAGTATTTT
TRBJ2-2 | - | TRBV29-1 | - | CSVEGREKTGELFF | TGCAGCGTTGAAGGCCGGGAAAAAACCGGGGAGCTGTTTTTT
TRBJ1-2 | - | TRBV6-1 | - | CAVKGTYGYTF | TGTGCCGTCAAGGGGACCTATGGCTACACCTTC
TRBJ1-5 | - | TRBV28 | - | CASSKTVYIRYSNQPQHF | TGTGCCAGCAGCAAAACAGTGTACATCCGGTATAGCAATCAGCCCCAGCATTTT
TRBJ2-2 | - | TRBV2 | - | CASSEAGVRNTGELFF | TGTGCCAGCAGTGAAGCGGGGGTCCGGAACACCGGGGAGCTGTTTTTT
TRBJ2-5 | - | TRBV6-5 | - | CASSRPGHGETQYF | TGTGCCAGCAGCCGCCCCGGACATGGGGAGACCCAGTACTTC